This TCR beta chain was sequenced for a study of vaccination and CD4 T cells after COVID-19. Sequenced with the Oncomine TCR Beta short-read assay was DNA taken from cultured CD4+ T cells. Each CDR3 protein is one row after TCRdb ran MiXCR on the PCR reads. This sample carries around 8,000 distinct CDR3 sequences, more than 35% of them seen once, and the ten largest clones take 14%. The V end lost 1 base, the J end lost 3 bases, and 16 bases lay between the germline ends. The CDR3 runs 15 residues. Germline-derived CDR1 and CDR2 are DFQATT and SNEGSKA (reference sequence). This clonotype occurred a few times. The antigen is undetermined. Specified treatment: roughly 10-day PBMC culture with coronavirus spike peptide pools or control peptides (ViraFEST assay). Prior to the COVID-19 pandemic (2011-2018), the unexposed donor's CD4+ T cells were collected.

The sequencing input was CD4+ T cells from blood, cultured in vitro. The chain links TRBV20-1 to TRBJ2-7; no clear D gene. The TCR comes from a human donor in good health. CDR3 sequence (DNA): TGCAGTGCTAGAGTACATCCGGGCGGAAACTACGAGCAGTACTTC. Translated, it gives CSARVHPGGNYEQYF.